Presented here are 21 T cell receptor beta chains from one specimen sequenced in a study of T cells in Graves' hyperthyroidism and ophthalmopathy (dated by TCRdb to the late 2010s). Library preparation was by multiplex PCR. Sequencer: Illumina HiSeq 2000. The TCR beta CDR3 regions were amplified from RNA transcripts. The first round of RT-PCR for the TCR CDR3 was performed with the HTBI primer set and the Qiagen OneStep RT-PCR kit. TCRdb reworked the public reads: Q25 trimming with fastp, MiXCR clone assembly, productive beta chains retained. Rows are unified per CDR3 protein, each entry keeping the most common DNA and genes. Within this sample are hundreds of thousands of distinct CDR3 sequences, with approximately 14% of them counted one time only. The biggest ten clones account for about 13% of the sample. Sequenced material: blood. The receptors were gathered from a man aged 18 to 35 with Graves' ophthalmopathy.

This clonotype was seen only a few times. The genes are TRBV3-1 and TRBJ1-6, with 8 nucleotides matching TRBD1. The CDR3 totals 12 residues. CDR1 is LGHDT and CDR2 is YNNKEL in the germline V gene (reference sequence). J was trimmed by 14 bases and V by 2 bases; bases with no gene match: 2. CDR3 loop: CASSQSTGALHF. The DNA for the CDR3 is TGTGCCAGCAGCCAATCGACAGGGGCCCTCCACTTT. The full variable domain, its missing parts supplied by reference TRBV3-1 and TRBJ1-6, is DTAVSQTPKYLVTQMGNDKSIKCEQNLGHDTMYWYKQDSKKFLKIMFSYNNKELIINETVPNRFSPKSPDKAHLNLHINSLELGDSAVYFCASSQSTGALHFGNGTRLTVT.

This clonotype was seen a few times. The DNA for the CDR3 is TGTGCCACCGGTGGGGAAGGCGGGCTGGGAGAGACCCAGTACTTC. It yields the protein CATGGEGGLGETQYF. J is TRBJ2-5 and V is TRBV24-1, with a tentative D call TRBD2 (5 bases). This CDR3 has 15 amino acids. V gave up 9 bases and J gave up 4 bases, with 20 bases separating them. Germline V gene lookup returns CDR1 KGHDR and CDR2 SFDVKD.

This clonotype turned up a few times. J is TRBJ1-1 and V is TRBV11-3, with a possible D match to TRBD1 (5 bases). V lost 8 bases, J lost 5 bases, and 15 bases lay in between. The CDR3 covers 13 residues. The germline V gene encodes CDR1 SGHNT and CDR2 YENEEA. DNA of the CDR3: TGTGCCAGCTCTTCCCGGCGGGGGACTGAAGCTTTCTTT. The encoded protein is CASSSRRGTEAFF. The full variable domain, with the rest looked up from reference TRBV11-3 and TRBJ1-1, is EAGVVQSPRYKIIEKKQPVAFWCNPISGHNTLYWYLQNLGQGPELLIRYENEEAVDDSQLPKDRFSAERLKGVDSTLKIQPAELGDSAVYLCASSSRRGTEAFFGQGTRLTVV.

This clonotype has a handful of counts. This CDR3 is CASSLPGVRGEQYF. CDR3 sequence (DNA): TGTGCCAGCAGCTTGCCAGGGGTGAGGGGAGAGCAGTACTTC. This chain links TRBV5-6 with TRBJ2-7; possibly TRBD1 for D (6 bases). The germline V gene has CDR1 SGHDT and CDR2 YYEEEE. Trimming took 1 base from V and 7 from J, leaving 15 bases between them. The CDR3 sequence is 14 residues long.

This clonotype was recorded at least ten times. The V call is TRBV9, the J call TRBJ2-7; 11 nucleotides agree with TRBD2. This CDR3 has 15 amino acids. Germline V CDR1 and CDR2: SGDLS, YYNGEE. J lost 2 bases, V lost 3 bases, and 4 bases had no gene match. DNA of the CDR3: TGTGCCAGCAGCGGAGGACTAGCGGGTCCCTACGAGCAGTACTTC. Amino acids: CASSGGLAGPYEQYF.

In nucleotides, the CDR3 is TGCAGTGCTAGACAGAGTAGGCCGGGACTGAGCTACGAGCAGTACTTC. This sequence encodes CSARQSRPGLSYEQYF. The chain combines TRBV20-1 with TRBJ2-7, with D possibly matching TRBD2 (6 bases). The V gene lost 2 bases and the J gene lost 3 bases, with 20 bases spanning the gap. The CDR3 covers 16 residues. Germline CDR1 is DFQATT and CDR2 is SNEGSKA (reference sequence).

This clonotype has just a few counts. In DNA form, the CDR3 reads TGTGCCAGCAGTTCCCCAGCGGGGGGCCAAGAGACCCAGTACTTC. Its translation is CASSSPAGGQETQYF. The rearrangement joins TRBV7-2 to TRBJ2-5, with 9 bases fitting TRBD2. CDR1 and CDR2 from the germline V gene are SGHTA and FQGNSA. J gave up 1 base and V 6 bases, and 6 bases lay outside the gene matches. The CDR3 totals 15 residues. The variable domain in full, completed from reference TRBV7-2 and TRBJ2-5, reads GAGVSQSPSNKVTEKGKDVELRCDPISGHTALYWYRQSLGQGLEFLIYFQGNSAPDKSGLPSDRFSAERTGGSVSTLTIQRTQQEDSAVYLCASSSPAGGQETQYFGPGTRLLVL.

This CDR3 reads CAWTDAGTGNVPSSYNEQFF. CDR3 sequence (DNA): TGTGCCTGGACTGATGCCGGGACAGGAAACGTGCCGAGCTCCTACAATGAGCAGTTCTTC. The rearrangement uses TRBV30 and TRBJ2-1, with TRBD1 matching over 8 bases. CDR3 length: 20 residues. Germline values: CDR1 GTSNPN, CDR2 SVGIG (reference sequence). V dropped 4 bases and J dropped 0; count of bases not matched to a gene: 20.

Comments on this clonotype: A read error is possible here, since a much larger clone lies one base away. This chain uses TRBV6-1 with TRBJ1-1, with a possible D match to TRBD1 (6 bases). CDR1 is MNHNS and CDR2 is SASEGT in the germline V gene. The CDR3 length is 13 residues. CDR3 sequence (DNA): TGTGCCAGCAGTGAAGTAGGGGACACTGGAGCTTTCTTT. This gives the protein CASSEVGDTGAFF.

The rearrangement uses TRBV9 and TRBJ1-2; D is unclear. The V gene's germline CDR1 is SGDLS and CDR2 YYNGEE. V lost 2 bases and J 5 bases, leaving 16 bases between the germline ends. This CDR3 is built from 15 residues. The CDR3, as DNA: TGTGCCAGCAGCGTTTCCCCCAGTGGAGGGTATGGCTACACCTTC. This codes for CASSVSPSGGYGYTF.

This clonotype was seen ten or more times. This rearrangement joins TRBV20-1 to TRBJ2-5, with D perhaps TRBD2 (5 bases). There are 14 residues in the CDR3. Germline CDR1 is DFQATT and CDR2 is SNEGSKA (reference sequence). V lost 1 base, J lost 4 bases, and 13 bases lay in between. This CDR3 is CSARVDGRAETQYF. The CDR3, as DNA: TGCAGTGCTAGAGTTGACGGGCGGGCAGAGACCCAGTACTTC.

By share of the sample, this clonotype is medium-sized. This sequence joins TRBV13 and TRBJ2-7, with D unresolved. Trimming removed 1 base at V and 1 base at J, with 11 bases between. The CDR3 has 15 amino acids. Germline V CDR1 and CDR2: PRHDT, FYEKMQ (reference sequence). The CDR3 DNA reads TGTGCCAGCAGCTTAGTCGGTACGGCGTCCTACGAGCAGTACTTC. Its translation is CASSLVGTASYEQYF.

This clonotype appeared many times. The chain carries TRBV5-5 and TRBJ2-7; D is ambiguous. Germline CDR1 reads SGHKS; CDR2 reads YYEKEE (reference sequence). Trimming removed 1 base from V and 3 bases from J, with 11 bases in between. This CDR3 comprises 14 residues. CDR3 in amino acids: CASSLWGSDYEQYF. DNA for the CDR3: TGTGCCAGCAGCTTGTGGGGATCTGACTACGAGCAGTACTTC.

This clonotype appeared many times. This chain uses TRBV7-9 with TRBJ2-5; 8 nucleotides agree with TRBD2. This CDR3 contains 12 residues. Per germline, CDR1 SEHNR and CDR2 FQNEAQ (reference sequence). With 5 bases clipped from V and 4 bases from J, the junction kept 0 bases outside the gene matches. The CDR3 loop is CASSRGGETQYF. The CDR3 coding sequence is TGTGCCAGCAGCCGGGGGGGAGAGACCCAGTACTTC.

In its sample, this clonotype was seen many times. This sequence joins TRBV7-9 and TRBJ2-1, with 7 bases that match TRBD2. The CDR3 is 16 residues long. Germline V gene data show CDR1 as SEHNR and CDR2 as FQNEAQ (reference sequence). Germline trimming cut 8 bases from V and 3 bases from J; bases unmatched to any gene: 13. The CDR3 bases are TGTGCCAGCCCGAGTGGACTAGAAAAAATCTACAATGAGCAGTTCTTC. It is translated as CASPSGLEKIYNEQFF.

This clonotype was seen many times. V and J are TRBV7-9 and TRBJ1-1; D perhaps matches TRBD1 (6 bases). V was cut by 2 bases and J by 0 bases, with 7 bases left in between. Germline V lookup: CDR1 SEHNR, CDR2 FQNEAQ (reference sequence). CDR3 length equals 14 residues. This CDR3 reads CASSLRGMNTEAFF. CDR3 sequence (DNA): TGTGCCAGCAGCTTAAGGGGGATGAACACTGAAGCTTTCTTT.

The CDR3 nucleotides are TGCGCCAGCAGCCAGAATCTAGCGCTCCAAGAGACCCAGTACTTC. This translates into CASSQNLALQETQYF. J is TRBJ2-5 and V is TRBV5-1; TRBD2 might be the D (6 bases). The CDR3 extends over 15 amino acids. Looked up from germline, CDR1 is SGHRS and CDR2 is YFSETQ. Trimming stripped 4 bases from V and 1 base from J, with 14 bases between.

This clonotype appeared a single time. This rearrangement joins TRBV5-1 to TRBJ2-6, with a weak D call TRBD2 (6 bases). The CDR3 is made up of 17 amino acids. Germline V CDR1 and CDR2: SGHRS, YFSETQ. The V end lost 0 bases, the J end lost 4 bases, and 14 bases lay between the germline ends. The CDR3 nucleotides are TGCGCCAGCAGCTTGGTGGGTGGCGGGGACGGGGCCAACGTCCTGACTTTC. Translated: CASSLVGGGDGANVLTF.

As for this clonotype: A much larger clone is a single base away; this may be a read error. The CDR3 DNA reads TGCAGTGCCCAACGACAGGAGTCGCACACTGAAGCTTTCTTT. It specifies CSAQRQESHTEAFF. The rearrangement uses TRBV20-1 and TRBJ1-1; weak D call: TRBD1 (6 bases). The CDR3 loop spans 14 amino acids. The ends were cut back, 6 bases at V and 3 bases at J, with 17 bases in the middle. Per the germline V gene, CDR1 is DFQATT and CDR2 is SNEGSKA (reference sequence).

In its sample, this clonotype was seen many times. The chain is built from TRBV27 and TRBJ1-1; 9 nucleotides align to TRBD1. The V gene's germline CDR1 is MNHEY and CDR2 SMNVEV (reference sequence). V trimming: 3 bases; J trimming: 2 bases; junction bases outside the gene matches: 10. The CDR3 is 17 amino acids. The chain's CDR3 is CASSFHSTGGRNTEAFF. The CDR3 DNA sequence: TGTGCCAGCAGTTTCCATTCCACAGGGGGCAGAAACACTGAAGCTTTCTTT.

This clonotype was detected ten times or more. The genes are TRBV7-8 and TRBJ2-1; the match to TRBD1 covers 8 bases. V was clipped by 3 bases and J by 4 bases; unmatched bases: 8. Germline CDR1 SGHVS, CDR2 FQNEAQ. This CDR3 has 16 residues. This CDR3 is CASSLRQGWGYNEQFF. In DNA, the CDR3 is TGTGCCAGCAGCTTGAGACAGGGGTGGGGGTACAATGAGCAGTTCTTC.